This T cell receptor beta chain emerged from a study of regulatory and conventional T cells in RAG deficiency. Blood CD4+ CD25-low CD127-high conventional T cells supplied the genomic DNA template. Findings of the study overall: Compared with controls, unique Treg TCR beta sequences dropped about 97-fold in Omenn syndrome and CID/AS. Control T-cell subsets had markedly higher Shannon entropy and lower Simpson indices than RAG-deficient patients.

Points on this clone: Antigen unknown.

This table comes from immunoSEQ multiplex PCR, and its TCRdb copy is limited to in-frame clones, with some not included. This sample has 20,000 to 25,000 clones; 95% to 96% occur once, and the top ten carry over 1%. CDR1 and CDR2 from the germline V gene are GTSNPN and SVGIG (reference sequence). This CDR3 region has 12 residues. The V and J ends lost 1 base and 5 bases, in that order; junction bases with no gene match: 0. This sample also belongs to another study, concerning regulatory T cells. This second study notes: Primers: 52 TRBV forward and 13 TRBJ reverse.

The chain recombines TRBV30 with TRBJ1-1, with TRBD1 matching over 8 bases. The sequence derives from a human donor in good health. The sample consisted of CD25- CD4+ T cells sorted from blood. The CDR3 sequence is CAWSDRGTEAFF. The CDR3 DNA sequence: TGTGCCTGGAGTGACAGGGGGACTGAAGCTTTCTTT.